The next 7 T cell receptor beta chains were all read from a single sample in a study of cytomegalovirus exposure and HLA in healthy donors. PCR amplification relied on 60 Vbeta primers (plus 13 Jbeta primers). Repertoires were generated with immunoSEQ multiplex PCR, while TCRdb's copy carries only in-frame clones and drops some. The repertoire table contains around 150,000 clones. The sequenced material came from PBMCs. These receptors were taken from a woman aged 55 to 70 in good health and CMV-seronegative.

The CDR3: CASSSGGEETQYF. In DNA form, the CDR3 reads TGCGCCAGCTCATCGGGGGGAGAAGAGACCCAGTACTTC. The chain joins TRBV5-1 to TRBJ2-5; 7 nucleotides match TRBD2. CDR3 length: 13 amino acids. Per germline, CDR1 SGHRS and CDR2 YFSETQ. The J segment lost 3 bases and the V segment lost 7 bases, leaving 6 bases of the junction unmatched. Variable domain in full (rest from reference TRBV5-1 and TRBJ2-5): KAGVTQTPRYLIKTRGQQVTLSCSPISGHRSVSWYQQTPGQGLQFLFEYFSETQRNKGNFPGRFSGRQFSNSRSEMNVSTLELGDSALYLCASSSGGEETQYFGPGTRLLVL.

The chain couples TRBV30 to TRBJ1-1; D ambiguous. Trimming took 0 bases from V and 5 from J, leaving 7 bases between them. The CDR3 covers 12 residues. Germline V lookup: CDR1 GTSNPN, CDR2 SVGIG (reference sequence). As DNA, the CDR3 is TGTGCCTGGAGTGTACTGGAGACTGAAGCTTTCTTT. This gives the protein CAWSVLETEAFF.

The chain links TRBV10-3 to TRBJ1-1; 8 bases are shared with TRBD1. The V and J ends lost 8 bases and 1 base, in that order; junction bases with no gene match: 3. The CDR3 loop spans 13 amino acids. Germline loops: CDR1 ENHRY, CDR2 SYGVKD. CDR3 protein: CAIAGTGNTEAFF. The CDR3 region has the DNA TGTGCCATCGCCGGGACAGGGAACACTGAAGCTTTCTTT.

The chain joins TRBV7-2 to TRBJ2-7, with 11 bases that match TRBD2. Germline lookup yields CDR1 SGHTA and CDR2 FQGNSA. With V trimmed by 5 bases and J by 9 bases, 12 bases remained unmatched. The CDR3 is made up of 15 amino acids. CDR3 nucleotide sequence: TGTGCCAGCAGCCTAGACGGGACTAGCGGTAGGTGGCAGTACTTC. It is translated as CASSLDGTSGRWQYF.

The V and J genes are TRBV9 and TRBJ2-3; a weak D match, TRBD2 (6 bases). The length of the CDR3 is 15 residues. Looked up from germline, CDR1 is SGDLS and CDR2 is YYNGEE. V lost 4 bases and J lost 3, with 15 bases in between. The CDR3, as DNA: TGTGCCAGCAGCCCGAGAGGTGGGAGGACAGATACGCAGTATTTT. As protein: CASSPRGGRTDTQYF.

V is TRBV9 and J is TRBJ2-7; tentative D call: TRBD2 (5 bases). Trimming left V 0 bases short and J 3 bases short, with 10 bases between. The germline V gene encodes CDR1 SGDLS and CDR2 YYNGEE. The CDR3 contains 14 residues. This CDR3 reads CASSVGSGIYEQYF. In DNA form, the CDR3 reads TGTGCCAGCAGCGTAGGGTCGGGAATCTACGAGCAGTACTTC.

CDR3 protein: CASSPITWTSLGMNTEAFF. The CDR3 DNA sequence: TGTGCCAGCAGCCCAATCACCTGGACAAGCCTTGGTATGAACACTGAAGCTTTCTTT. The rearrangement uses TRBV11-2 and TRBJ1-1; D may be TRBD1 (5 bases). Trimming removed 5 bases at V and 0 bases at J, with 25 bases between. The CDR3 totals 19 residues. Looked up from germline, CDR1 is SGHAT and CDR2 is FQNNGV.